Detailed here is one TCR beta chain. Its specificity is unknown. This record belongs to a study of long-term antiretroviral therapy in people with HIV. Whole-study results and caveats: ART-treated samples gained diversity yet remained below transplant donor controls. CDR3 lengths in HIV samples spanned a narrower range than controls.

Germline V lookup: CDR1 ENHRY, CDR2 SYGVKD. The length of the CDR3 is 17 residues. The trim removed 5 bases at V and 0 bases at J, leaving 3 bases unmatched. Samples were assayed with immunoSEQ v3.0 at survey level. TCRdb's table, derived via immunoSEQ multiplex PCR, lists solely in-frame clones and lacks some. The sample holds roughly 34,000 clones, more than 75% seen once. The rearrangement joins TRBV10-3 to TRBJ2-2; 13 positions agree with TRBD2. The input for sequencing was unsorted PBMCs, taken 2.8 years before starting antiretroviral therapy. The source is a woman in her twenties or thirties with HIV. The CDR3 sequence: CAISRTSGGPNTGELFF. The CDR3 region has the DNA TGTGCCATCAGTCGGACTAGCGGGGGACCGAACACCGGGGAGCTGTTTTTT.